What follows are 18 T cell receptor beta chains derived from one specimen sequenced in a study of glioma-infiltrating T cells. Using RNA template, CDR3s of TCR alpha and beta were amplified with iRepertoire arm-PCR. TCRdb re-analysed the multiplex PCR reads in MiXCR, keeping a single row per CDR3 protein. The data show about 130,000 distinct CDR3 sequences, 24% seen once. Sequenced: glioma tissue, nonneoplastic brain tissue, or PBMCs (not recorded which). The receptors originated from a human donor with low-grade glioma or glioblastoma, undergoing nonglioma brain surgery, or in good health (not recorded which).

This clonotype was observed a handful of times. The rearrangement links TRBV19 to TRBJ2-5; 8 bases are a match to TRBD1. CDR3 length: 15 residues. V was clipped by 3 bases and J by 5 bases; unmatched bases: 8. CDR1 is LNHDA and CDR2 is SQIVND in the germline V gene (reference sequence). The CDR3 DNA is TGTGCCAGTAGTATGGAGGACAGGGTAATCGAGACCCAGTACTTC. This gives the protein CASSMEDRVIETQYF. The full variable domain, its missing parts supplied by reference TRBV19 and TRBJ2-5, is DGGITQSPKYLFRKEGQNVTLSCEQNLNHDAMYWYRQDPGQGLRLIYYSQIVNDFQKGDIAEGYSVSREKKESFPLTVTSAQKNPTAFYLCASSMEDRVIETQYFGPGTRLLVL.

This clonotype was seen a handful of times. One junction end disagrees with the germline gene, perhaps due to a read error. The chain couples TRBV6-1 to TRBJ2-5, with TRBD2 matching 12 bases. Germline lookup yields CDR1 MNHNS and CDR2 SASEGT. The CDR3 is 17 residues long. The CDR3 DNA reads TGTGCCATCAGTGAGTCGACGGCTAGCGGGGGGGCCCTGACCCAGTACTTC. Protein sequence: CAISESTASGGALTQYF.

With respect to this clonotype: The junction does not match germline at one end; this may be a read error. The chain joins TRBV19 to TRBJ1-5; D perhaps matches TRBD1 (6 bases). CDR3 length equals 15 residues. The germline CDR1 and CDR2 sequences are LNHDA and SQIVND (reference sequence). CDR3: CAGSPEDRGYQPQHF. The CDR3 DNA reads TGTGCCGGTAGCCCGGAGGACAGAGGCTATCAGCCCCAGCATTTT.

Note on this clonotype: This may stem from a read error, because a much larger clone lies one nucleotide away. CDR3 sequence reads: CASSLHDTGIGYTF. CDR3 in DNA: TGTGCCAGCAGTCTCCATGACACCGGAATTGGCTACACCTTC. The J gene is TRBJ1-2, the V gene TRBV6-1; D remains unclear. This CDR3 region has 14 residues. Germline V gives CDR1 MNHNS, CDR2 SASEGT. Trimming took 5 bases from V and 7 from J, leaving 17 bases between them.

This clonotype was recorded at least ten times. V and J are TRBV7-9 and TRBJ1-1, with a weak D call TRBD1 (5 bases). The germline V gene has CDR1 SEHNR and CDR2 FQNEAQ (reference sequence). The CDR3 consists of 14 residues. V was cut by 1 base and J by 3 bases, with 9 bases left in between. This CDR3 reads CASSLVGQHTEAFF. The CDR3 DNA reads TGTGCCAGCAGCTTAGTGGGGCAGCACACTGAAGCTTTCTTT. The entire variable domain, with the rest obtained from reference TRBV7-9 and TRBJ1-1, is as follows: DTGVSQNPRHKITKRGQNVTFRCDPISEHNRLYWYRQTLGQGPEFLTYFQNEAQLEKSRLLSDRFSAERPKGSFSTLEIQRTEQGDSAMYLCASSLVGQHTEAFFGQGTRLTVV.

On this clonotype: This is likely a read error, given that the CDR3 carries no conserved phenylalanine or tryptophan at its end. The chain is built from TRBV24-1 and TRBJ2-3; 9 bases align to TRBD2. CDR3 length: 14 amino acids. The V gene end was trimmed by 3 bases and the J gene end by 10 bases; junction bases not matched to a gene: 7. In germline, CDR1 is KGHDR, CDR2 SFDVKD. Written as DNA, the CDR3 is TGTGCCACCAGTGATACTAGCGGGCCCCGTGCGCAGTATTCT. This gives the protein CATSDTSGPRAQYS.

Ten or more counts support this clonotype. CDR3 sequence reads: CASNGPGLAGYNEQFF. CDR3 DNA sequence: TGTGCCAGCAACGGTCCGGGGCTAGCGGGTTACAATGAGCAGTTCTTC. The gene calls are TRBV27 and TRBJ2-1, with 8 bases lining up with TRBD2. Trimming removed 7 bases from V and 4 bases from J; junction bases left unmatched: 12. The CDR3 runs to 16 residues. Per germline, CDR1 MNHEY and CDR2 SMNVEV (reference sequence).

In its sample, this clonotype was seen a few times. The rearrangement joins TRBV6-1 to TRBJ2-7; a possible D gene is TRBD1 (5 bases). Deletions cut 6 bases from V and 2 bases from J, with 14 bases between. CDR3 size: 14 residues. From germline, CDR1 is MNHNS and CDR2 SASEGT. CDR3: CASSDDSGAYEQYV. The CDR3 DNA reads as TGTGCCAGCAGCGACGACAGTGGTGCCTACGAGCAGTACGTC.

The rearrangement uses TRBV3-1 and TRBJ1-1, with 7 positions matching TRBD1. Germline V gene lookup returns CDR1 LGHDT and CDR2 YNNKEL (reference sequence). The junction had 14 bases not matched to a gene; V was cut back by 0 bases and J by 4 bases. The CDR3 contains 18 residues. The chain's CDR3 is CASSQERGSEGASTEAFF. The CDR3 coding sequence is TGTGCCAGCAGCCAAGAGAGGGGCTCAGAGGGGGCTAGCACTGAAGCTTTCTTT. Filled out from reference TRBV3-1 and TRBJ1-1, the complete variable domain reads DTAVSQTPKYLVTQMGNDKSIKCEQNLGHDTMYWYKQDSKKFLKIMFSYNNKELIINETVPNRFSPKSPDKAHLNLHINSLELGDSAVYFCASSQERGSEGASTEAFFGQGTRLTVV.

A remark on this clonotype: A single base separates this from a much larger clone, so it may be a read error. The chain uses TRBV7-2 and TRBJ1-5, with D perhaps TRBD1 (5 bases). The CDR3 runs 15 residues. Trimming took 5 bases from V and 5 from J, leaving 16 bases between them. CDR1 is SGHTA and CDR2 is FQGNSA in the germline V gene. The CDR3 bases are TGTACCAGCAGCCCACGGGACTCCGAGTATCAGCCCCAGCATTTT. Protein product: CTSSPRDSEYQPQHF.

This clonotype was picked up one time. A much larger clone differs by one base, so this may be a read error. This chain connects TRBV7-2 to TRBJ2-1, with TRBD1 identical over 8 bases. The CDR3 consists of 14 residues. Trimming took 5 bases from V and 4 from J; bases not matched to a gene: 4. Looked up from germline, CDR1 is SGHTA and CDR2 is FQGNSA. The DNA of the CDR3 is TGTGCCAGCAGCAGCTACAGGGGGTACAATGAGCAGTTCTTC. It specifies CASSSYRGYNEQFF.

Notes on this clonotype: One junction end does not reproduce the germline sequence, and a read error may be involved. The chain carries TRBV2 and TRBJ1-1; D is possibly TRBD1 (5 bases). This CDR3 spans 11 amino acids. CDR1 and CDR2 from the germline V gene are SNHLY and FYNNEI. CDR3: CASSPQGPASF. CDR3 nucleotide sequence: TGTGCCAGCAGCCCCCAGGGCCCCGCATCCTTT. The variable domain in full, with the rest retrieved from reference TRBV2 and TRBJ1-1, is EPEVTQTPSHQVTQMGQEVILRCVPISNHLYFYWYRQILGQKVEFLVSFYNNEISEKSEIFDDQFSVERPDGSNFTLKIRSTKLEDSAMYFCASSPQGPASFGQGTRLTVV.

This clonotype was recorded a few times. The V gene is TRBV28, the J gene TRBJ1-4; possibly TRBD1 for D (5 bases). CDR3 length equals 14 residues. Germline loops: CDR1 MDHEN, CDR2 SYDVKM. Deletions cut 3 bases from V and 10 bases from J, with 15 bases between. CDR3 sequence reads: CASSFRQGQGKLFF. In nucleotides, the CDR3 is TGTGCCAGCAGTTTTCGGCAGGGCCAGGGAAAACTGTTTTTT.

V usage is TRBV15 and J usage is TRBJ1-2, with D unclear. V was cut by 0 bases and J by 8 bases, with 10 bases left in between. Germline loops: CDR1 LNHNV, CDR2 YYDKDF (reference sequence). CDR3 length: 13 residues. The CDR3 sequence: CATSRDRVWGYTF. CDR3 nucleotide sequence: TGTGCCACCAGCAGAGATAGGGTCTGGGGCTACACCTTC. Looking up the rest from reference TRBV15 and TRBJ1-2 gives the full variable domain: DAMVIQNPRYQVTQFGKPVTLSCSQTLNHNVMYWYQQKSSQAPKLLFHYYDKDFNNEADTPDNFQSRRPNTSFCFLDIRSPGLGDTAMYLCATSRDRVWGYTFGSGTRLTVV.

There are a few counts of this clonotype. The rearrangement uses TRBV12-3 or TRBV12-4 and TRBJ2-3; TRBD2 matches 9 bases. This CDR3 contains 15 residues. V lost 5 bases, J lost 3 bases, and 6 bases stayed unmatched. This chain's CDR3 is CASSPPSGKTDTQYF. In DNA form, the CDR3 reads TGTGCCAGCAGTCCGCCTAGCGGGAAGACAGATACGCAGTATTTT.

This clonotype was picked up a small number of times. V is TRBV12-3 or TRBV12-4 and J is TRBJ2-3; D is perhaps TRBD1 (6 bases). V gave up 8 bases and J gave up 5 bases, with 17 bases separating them. There are 14 residues in the CDR3. The CDR3 region has the DNA TGTGCCAGCTCCCTTGGGCTACAGGGAGATACGCAGTATTTT. It translates to CASSLGLQGDTQYF.

This clonotype showed up many times. The rearrangement links TRBV6-1 to TRBJ1-1, with a possible D match to TRBD1 (5 bases). The CDR3 is 14 amino acids. Deletions cut 7 bases from V and 6 bases from J, with 18 bases between. Germline CDR1 MNHNS, CDR2 SASEGT. The CDR3: CASIDGGGRAEAFF. CDR3 nucleotide sequence: TGTGCCAGCATTGACGGGGGGGGGAGAGCTGAAGCTTTCTTT.

DNA of the CDR3: TGTGCCAGCAGCCGGAGTCCGGGGCTTAATGAAAAACTGTTTTTT. This encodes CASSRSPGLNEKLFF. The chain uses TRBV7-6 and TRBJ1-4; maybe TRBD1 (5 bases). CDR1 SGHVS and CDR2 FNYEAQ come from the germline V gene. This CDR3 has 15 residues. V was pared by 5 bases and J by 4 bases, with 14 bases between. Full variable domain (rest looked up from reference TRBV7-6 and TRBJ1-4): GAGVSQSPRYKVTKRGQDVALRCDPISGHVSLYWYRQALGQGPEFLTYFNYEAQQDKSGLPNDRFSAERPEGSISTLTIQRTEQRDSAMYRCASSRSPGLNEKLFFGSGTQLSVL.